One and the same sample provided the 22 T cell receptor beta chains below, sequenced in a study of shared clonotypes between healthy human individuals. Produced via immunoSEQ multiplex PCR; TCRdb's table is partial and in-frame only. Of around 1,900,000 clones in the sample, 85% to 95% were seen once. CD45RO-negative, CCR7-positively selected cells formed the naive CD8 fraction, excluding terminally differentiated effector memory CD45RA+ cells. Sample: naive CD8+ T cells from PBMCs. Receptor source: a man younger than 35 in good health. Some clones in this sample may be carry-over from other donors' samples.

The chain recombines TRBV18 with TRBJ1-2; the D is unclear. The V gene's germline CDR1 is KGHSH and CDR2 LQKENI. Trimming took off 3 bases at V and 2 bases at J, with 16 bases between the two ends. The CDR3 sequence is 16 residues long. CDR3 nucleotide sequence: TGTGCCAGCTCACCCCCTACAGCGATGGCAAACTATGGCTACACCTTC. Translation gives CASSPPTAMANYGYTF.

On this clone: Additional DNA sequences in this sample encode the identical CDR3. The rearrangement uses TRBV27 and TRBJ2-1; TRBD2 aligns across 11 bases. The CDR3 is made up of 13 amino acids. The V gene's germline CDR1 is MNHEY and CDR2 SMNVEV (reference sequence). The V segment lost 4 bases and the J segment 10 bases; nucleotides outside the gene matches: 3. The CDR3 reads CASSSRLAGEQFF. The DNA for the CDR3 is TGTGCCAGCAGTTCGCGACTAGCGGGAGAGCAGTTCTTC.

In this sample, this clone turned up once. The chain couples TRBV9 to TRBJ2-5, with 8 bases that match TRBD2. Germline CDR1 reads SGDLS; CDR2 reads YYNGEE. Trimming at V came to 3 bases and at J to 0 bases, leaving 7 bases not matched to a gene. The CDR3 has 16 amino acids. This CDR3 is CASSAGGGRYQETQYF. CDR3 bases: TGTGCCAGCAGCGCGGGGGGCGGGAGGTACCAAGAGACCCAGTACTTC. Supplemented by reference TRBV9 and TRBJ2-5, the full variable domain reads DSGVTQTPKHLITATGQRVTLRCSPRSGDLSVYWYQQSLDQGLQFLIQYYNGEERAKGNILERFSAQQFPDLHSELNLSSLELGDSALYFCASSAGGGRYQETQYFGPGTRLLVL.

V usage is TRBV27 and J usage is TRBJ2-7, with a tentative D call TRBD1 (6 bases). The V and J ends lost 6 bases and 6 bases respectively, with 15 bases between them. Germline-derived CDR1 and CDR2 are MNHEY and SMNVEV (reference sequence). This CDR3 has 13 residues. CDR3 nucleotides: TGTGCCAGCAGGGCCAGGGGCGAATTCGAGCAGTACTTC. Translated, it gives CASRARGEFEQYF.

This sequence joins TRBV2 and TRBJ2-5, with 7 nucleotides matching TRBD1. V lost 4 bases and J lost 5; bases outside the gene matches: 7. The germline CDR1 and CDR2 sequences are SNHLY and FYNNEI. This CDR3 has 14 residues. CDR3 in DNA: TGTGCCAGCAGTGCAAACAGGGGTCGGGAGACCCAGTACTTC. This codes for CASSANRGRETQYF.

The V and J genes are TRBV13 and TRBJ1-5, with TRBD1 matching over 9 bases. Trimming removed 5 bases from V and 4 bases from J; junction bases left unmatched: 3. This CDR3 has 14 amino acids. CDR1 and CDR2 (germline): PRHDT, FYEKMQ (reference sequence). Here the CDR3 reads CASSLGQGNQPQHF. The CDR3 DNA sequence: TGTGCCAGCAGCCTCGGACAGGGGAATCAGCCCCAGCATTTT.

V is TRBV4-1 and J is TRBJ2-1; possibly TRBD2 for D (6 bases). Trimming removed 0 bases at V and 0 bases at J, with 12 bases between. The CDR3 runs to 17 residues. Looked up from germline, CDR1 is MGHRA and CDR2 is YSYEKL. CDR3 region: CASSQDLALASYNEQFF. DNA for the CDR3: TGCGCCAGCAGCCAAGATCTAGCACTAGCCTCCTACAATGAGCAGTTCTTC.

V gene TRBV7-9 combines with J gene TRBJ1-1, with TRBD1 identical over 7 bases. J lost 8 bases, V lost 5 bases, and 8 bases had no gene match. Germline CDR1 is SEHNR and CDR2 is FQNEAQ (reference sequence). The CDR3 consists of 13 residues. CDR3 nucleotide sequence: TGTGCCAGCAGCCCCCCCGCGGGACAGGAAGCTTTCTTT. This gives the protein CASSPPAGQEAFF.

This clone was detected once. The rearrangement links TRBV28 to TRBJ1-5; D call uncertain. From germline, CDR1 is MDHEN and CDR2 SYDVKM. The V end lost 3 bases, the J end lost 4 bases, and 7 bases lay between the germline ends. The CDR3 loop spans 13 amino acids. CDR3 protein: CASSFLANQPQHF. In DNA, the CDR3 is TGTGCCAGCAGTTTTTTGGCGAATCAGCCCCAGCATTTT. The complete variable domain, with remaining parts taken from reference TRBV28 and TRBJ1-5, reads DVKVTQSSRYLVKRTGEKVFLECVQDMDHENMFWYRQDPGLGLRLIYFSYDVKMKEKGDIPEGYSVSREKKERFSLILESASTNQTSMYLCASSFLANQPQHFGDGTRLSIL.

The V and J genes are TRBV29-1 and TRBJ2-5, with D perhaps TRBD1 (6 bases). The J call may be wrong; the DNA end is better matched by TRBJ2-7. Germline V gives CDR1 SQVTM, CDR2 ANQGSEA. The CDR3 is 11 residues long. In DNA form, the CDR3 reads TGCAGCGTGGTAGACAGGCCCGAGCAGTACTTC. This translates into CSVVDRPEQYF.

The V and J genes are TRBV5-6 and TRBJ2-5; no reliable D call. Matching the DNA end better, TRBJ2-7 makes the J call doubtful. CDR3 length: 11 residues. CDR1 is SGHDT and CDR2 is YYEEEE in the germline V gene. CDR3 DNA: TGTGCCAGCAGCTTGGGGCCCGAGCAGTACTTC. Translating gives CASSLGPEQYF.

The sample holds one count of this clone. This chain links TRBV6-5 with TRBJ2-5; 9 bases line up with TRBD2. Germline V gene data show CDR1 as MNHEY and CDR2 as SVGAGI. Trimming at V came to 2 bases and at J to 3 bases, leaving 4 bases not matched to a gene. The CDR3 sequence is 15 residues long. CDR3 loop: CASSYLAGTKETQYF. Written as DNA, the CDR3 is TGTGCCAGCAGTTACCTAGCGGGAACGAAAGAGACCCAGTACTTC.

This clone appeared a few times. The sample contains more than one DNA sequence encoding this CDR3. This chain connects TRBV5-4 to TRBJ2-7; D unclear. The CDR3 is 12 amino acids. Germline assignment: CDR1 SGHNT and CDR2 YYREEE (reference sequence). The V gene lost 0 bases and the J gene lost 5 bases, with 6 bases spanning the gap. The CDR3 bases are TGTGCCAGCAGCTTGGGAGAGAACGAGCAGTACTTC. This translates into CASSLGENEQYF. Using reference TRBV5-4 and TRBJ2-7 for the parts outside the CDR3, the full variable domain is ETGVTQSPTHLIKTRGQQVTLRCSSQSGHNTVSWYQQALGQGPQFIFQYYREEENGRGNFPPRFSGLQFPNYSSELNVNALELDDSALYLCASSLGENEQYFGPGTRLTVT.

The CDR3 DNA sequence: TGTGCCAGCAGCGATCACGACAGGGCCACAGATACGCAGTATTTT. Translated, it gives CASSDHDRATDTQYF. This rearrangement joins TRBV9 to TRBJ2-3; TRBD1 aligns across 7 bases. Germline loops: CDR1 SGDLS, CDR2 YYNGEE. The CDR3 is 15 residues long. After removal of 3 bases from V and 2 bases from J, the junction contained 6 bases not matched to a gene.

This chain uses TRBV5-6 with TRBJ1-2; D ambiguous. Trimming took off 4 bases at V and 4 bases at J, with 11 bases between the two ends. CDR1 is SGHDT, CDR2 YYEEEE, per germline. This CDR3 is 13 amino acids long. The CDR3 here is CASSPAEIYGYTF. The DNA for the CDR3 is TGTGCCAGCAGCCCAGCGGAGATCTATGGCTACACCTTC.

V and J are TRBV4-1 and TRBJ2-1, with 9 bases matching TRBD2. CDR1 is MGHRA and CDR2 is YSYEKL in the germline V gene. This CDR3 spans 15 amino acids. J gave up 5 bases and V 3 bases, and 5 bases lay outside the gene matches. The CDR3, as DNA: TGCGCCAGCAGCCACTTAGCGGGAGCCAACAATGAGCAGTTCTTC. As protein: CASSHLAGANNEQFF.

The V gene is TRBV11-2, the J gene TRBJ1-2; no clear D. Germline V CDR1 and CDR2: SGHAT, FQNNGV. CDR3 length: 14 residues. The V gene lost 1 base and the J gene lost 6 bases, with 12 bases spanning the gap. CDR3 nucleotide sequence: TGTGCCAGCAGCTTAGCCTATAATGGGGATGGCTACACCTTC. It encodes CASSLAYNGDGYTF.

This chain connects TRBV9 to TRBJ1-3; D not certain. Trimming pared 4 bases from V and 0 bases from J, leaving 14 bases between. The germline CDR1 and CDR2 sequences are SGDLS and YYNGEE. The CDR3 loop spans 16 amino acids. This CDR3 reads CASSQLAQSSGNTIYF. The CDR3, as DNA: TGTGCCAGCAGCCAACTCGCACAGAGCTCTGGAAACACCATATATTTT.

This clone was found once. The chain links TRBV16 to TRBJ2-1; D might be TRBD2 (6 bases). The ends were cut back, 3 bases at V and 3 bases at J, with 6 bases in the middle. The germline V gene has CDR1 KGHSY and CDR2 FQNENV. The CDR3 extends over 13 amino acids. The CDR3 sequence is CASSHGGYNEQFF. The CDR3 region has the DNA TGTGCCAGCAGCCACGGGGGCTACAATGAGCAGTTCTTC.

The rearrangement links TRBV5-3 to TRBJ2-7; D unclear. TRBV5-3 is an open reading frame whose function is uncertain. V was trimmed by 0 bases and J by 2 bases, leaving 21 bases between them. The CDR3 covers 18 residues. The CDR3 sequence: CARSLVFKVWRCAYEQYF. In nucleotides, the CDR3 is TGTGCCAGAAGCTTGGTCTTTAAGGTGTGGCGGTGCGCCTACGAGCAGTACTTC.

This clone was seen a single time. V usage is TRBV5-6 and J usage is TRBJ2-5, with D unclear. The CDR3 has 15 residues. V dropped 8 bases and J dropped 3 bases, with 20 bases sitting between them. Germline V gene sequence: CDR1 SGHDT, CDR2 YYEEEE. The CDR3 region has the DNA TGTGCCAGAACCAAACAAGGCGAAAGAAAAGAGACCCAGTACTTC. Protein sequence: CARTKQGERKETQYF.

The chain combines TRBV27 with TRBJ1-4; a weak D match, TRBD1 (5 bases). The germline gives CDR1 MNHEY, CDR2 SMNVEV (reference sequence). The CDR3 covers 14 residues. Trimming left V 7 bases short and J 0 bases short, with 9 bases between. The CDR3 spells CASTTRATNEKLFF. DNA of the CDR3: TGTGCCAGCACAACCAGGGCAACTAATGAAAAACTGTTTTTT.